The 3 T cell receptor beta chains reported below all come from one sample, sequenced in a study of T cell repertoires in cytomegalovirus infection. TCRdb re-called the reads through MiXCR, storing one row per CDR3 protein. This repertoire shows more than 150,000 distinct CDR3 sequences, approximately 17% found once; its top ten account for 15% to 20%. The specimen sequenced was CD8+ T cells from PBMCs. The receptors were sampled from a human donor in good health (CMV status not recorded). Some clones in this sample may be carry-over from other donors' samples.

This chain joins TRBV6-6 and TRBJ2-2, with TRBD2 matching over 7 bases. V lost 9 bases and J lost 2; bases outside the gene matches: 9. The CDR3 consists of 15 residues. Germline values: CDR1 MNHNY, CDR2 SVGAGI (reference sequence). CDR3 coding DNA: TGTGCCAGTCGTGATGGACTAGTAAACACCGGGGAGCTGTTTTTT. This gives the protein CASRDGLVNTGELFF.

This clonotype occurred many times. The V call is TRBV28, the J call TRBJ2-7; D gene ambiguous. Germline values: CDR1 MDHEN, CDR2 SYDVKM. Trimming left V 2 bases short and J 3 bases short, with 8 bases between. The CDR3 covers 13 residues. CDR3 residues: CASSLVMSYEQYF. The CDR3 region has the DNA TGTGCCAGCAGTTTAGTTATGAGCTACGAGCAGTACTTC.

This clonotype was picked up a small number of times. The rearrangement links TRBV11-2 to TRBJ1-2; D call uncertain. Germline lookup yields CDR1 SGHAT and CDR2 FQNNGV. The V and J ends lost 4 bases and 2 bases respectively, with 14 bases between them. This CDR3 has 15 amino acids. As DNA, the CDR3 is TGTGCCAGCAGCTCCGACCCCACAGAGAACTATGGCTACACCTTC. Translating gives CASSSDPTENYGYTF.